This T cell receptor (beta chain) comes out of a study of shared clonotypes between healthy human individuals (dated by TCRdb to the early 2020s). At the level of the whole study: The cohort comprised a couple of women and three men aged 18 to 49 years. The study deeply sequenced blood TCR repertoires of several healthy adults to estimate repertoire size and the extent of clonotype sharing between individuals. Each donor's leukapheresis produced roughly between roughly 0.85 and 9 billion PBMCs. Different laboratories and diverse techniques were used to prepare libraries and sequence TCR repertoires, to increase sequencing depth and limit assay-specific biases.

In the case of this clone: Its antigen target is currently unknown. Per-nucleotide qualities are absent, and no much larger clonotype sits a single base away.

Study-wide findings and limitations: Because the study included only a small number of donors, the genetic and exposure-history diversity represented was limited. Sampling was restricted to blood, and TCR repertoires in tissue are likely to differ from TCR repertoires in blood. Pairwise subsampling led to the expectation that sequencing depth would affect the degree of clonotype sharing among donors.

Looking up the germline V gene (reference sequence) yields CDR1 SEHNR and CDR2 FQNEAQ. Trimming takes 1 base from V and 0 bases from J, and the germline ends sit 4 bases apart. Including the terminal cysteine and phenylalanine, the CDR3 comprises 15 residues. Solely the CDR3 DNA is kept, with 45 bases framed from the first base. The donors were healthy, HIV-negative adults who had no recently reported acute infections or vaccinations. Only Caucasian adults living in Nashville, Tennessee, USA were represented among the donors. For unsorted samples, some 90 million PBMCs were counted and genomic DNA was extracted with the QIAamp DNA Blood Mini kit. Blood was obtained by leukapheresis, after which PBMCs were separated by Ficoll-Histopaque density gradient centrifugation and cryopreserved in liquid nitrogen vapor phase. TCR CDR3 regions were amplified from genomic DNA by multiplex PCR using the deep immunoSEQ assay. Genomic DNA extracted from each cell subset was distributed evenly over all wells of several immunoSEQ 96-well plates, and each plate served as one replicate. For unsorted PBMC, 250 to 350 ng genomic DNA, equal to around 30,000 T cell genomes, was loaded into each replicate PCR. Ten immunoSEQ deep assay plates were used to sequence unsorted PBMC genomic DNA. The purified libraries were quantified using a Qubit 3.0 fluorometer, sized with a Bioanalyzer 2100, and then quantified again using the KAPA Library Quantification kit. Every immunoSEQ 96-well plate was sequenced on a dedicated single-read 150-cycle Illumina NextSeq 550 flow cell. The original methods were these. Because the immunoSEQ output included only junctional sequences and no quality scores, the filtering could not be the same as the filtering used for full-length reads. Sequences were annotated with PyIR, a Python wrapper for IgBLAST v1.9, and V/J genes and CDR3 were assigned using IMGT germline references. Reads with weak V/J assignments (E-value above 1e-6), missing CDR3, stop codons, out-of-frame junctions, or ambiguous translated residues were removed. V3J clonotypes were defined as sequences sharing the same inferred V gene, J gene, and CDR3 amino acid sequence. Percentage overlap between repertoires was computed as shared unique clonotypes divided by the size of the smaller repertoire. Three approaches were used to assess repertoire richness: RTK rarefaction, the Chao1 estimator, and Recon v2.1 estimates of unobserved clonotypes. Not all clones reach the TCRdb copy of this immuneACCESS table, which keeps in-frame sequences only. Checked studies attribute under half of the gap to unresolved V genes and leave the rest unexplained. V, J and clone size are taken as reported in that table, and D and trimming were inferred from the DNA itself. Here the sample has roughly 450,000 clones; about four fifths occur a single time. Roughly 13% of the sample belongs to the ten largest clones.

This sequence uses TRBV7-9 and TRBJ2-6, with an unclear D gene assignment. Sequencing was performed on PBMCs. This receptor was taken from a woman aged 35 to 49 in good health. Some clones in this sample may be carry-over from other donors' samples. For the CDR3, the sequence is CASSLDLSGANVLTF. The sequenced DNA is TGTGCCAGCAGCTTAGATCTCTCTGGGGCCAACGTCCTGACTTTC.